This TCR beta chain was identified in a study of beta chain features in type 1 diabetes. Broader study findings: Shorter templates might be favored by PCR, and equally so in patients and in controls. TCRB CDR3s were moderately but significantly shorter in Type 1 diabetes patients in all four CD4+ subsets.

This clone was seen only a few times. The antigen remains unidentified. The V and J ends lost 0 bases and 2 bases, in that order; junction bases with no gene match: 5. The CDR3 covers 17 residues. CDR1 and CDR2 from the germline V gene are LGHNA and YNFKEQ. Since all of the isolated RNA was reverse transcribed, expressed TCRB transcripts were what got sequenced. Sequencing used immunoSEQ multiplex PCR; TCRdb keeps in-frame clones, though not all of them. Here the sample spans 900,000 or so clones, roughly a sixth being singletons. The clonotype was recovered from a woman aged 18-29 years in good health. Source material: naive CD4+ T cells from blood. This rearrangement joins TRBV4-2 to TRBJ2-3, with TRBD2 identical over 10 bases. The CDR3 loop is CASSQDFSGRATDTQYF. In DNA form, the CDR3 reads TGTGCCAGCAGCCAAGATTTCAGCGGGAGGGCCACAGATACGCAGTATTTT.